This section outlines one T cell receptor beta chain sequence together with its context. The protocol was immunoSEQ multiplex PCR, while the TCRdb copy is restricted to in-frame clones and leaves out a portion. The repertoire holds fewer than 65,000 clones, around 91% seen once, with 15% to 20% in the top ten. The data stem from a study of blood T cell repertoires in COVID-19. Trimming at V came to 2 bases and at J to 3 bases, leaving 1 base not matched to a gene. Germline V gives CDR1 SEHNR, CDR2 FQNEAQ (reference sequence). The CDR3 is 14 amino acids. Sequencing input: peripheral blood. This sequence originates from a woman aged 55-69 years with COVID-19, enrolled during active disease. The chain carries TRBV7-9 and TRBJ2-3; 8 bases fit TRBD2. The CDR3 sequence: CASSLPSGTDTQYF. The DNA of the CDR3 is TGTGCCAGCAGCTTACCTAGCGGGACAGATACGCAGTATTTT.